The 14 T cell receptor beta chains listed next were all sequenced from one sample in a study of T cell responses to AZD1222 COVID-19 vaccine. Sequencing used immunoSEQ multiplex PCR; TCRdb keeps in-frame clones, though not all of them. The sample consists of about 130,000 clones, roughly 90% of them appearing once. Material: peripheral blood, obtained on day 0 of AZD1222 vaccination. The receptor set was obtained from an adult in good health.

This chain links TRBV6-1 with TRBJ2-5; 7 nucleotides line up with TRBD2. This CDR3 has 18 residues. Trimming took 0 bases from V and 1 from J; bases not matched to a gene: 11. In germline, CDR1 is MNHNS, CDR2 SASEGT. The CDR3 sequence is CASSEAVSASGGQETQYF. The DNA for the CDR3 is TGTGCCAGCAGTGAAGCGGTATCGGCTAGCGGAGGCCAAGAGACCCAGTACTTC.

The chain carries TRBV19 and TRBJ1-5; D is perhaps TRBD1 (5 bases). The CDR3 totals 13 residues. Trimming pared 7 bases from V and 2 bases from J, leaving 9 bases between. Per germline, CDR1 LNHDA and CDR2 SQIVND (reference sequence). CDR3 protein: CASIGGGNQPQHF. The CDR3, as DNA: TGTGCCAGTATCGGGGGGGGCAATCAGCCCCAGCATTTT.

The chain carries TRBV13 and TRBJ1-5; D call uncertain. The CDR3 contains 12 residues. Germline-derived CDR1 and CDR2 are PRHDT and FYEKMQ (reference sequence). V shed 0 bases and J shed 6 bases, with 3 bases lying between them. CDR3 nucleotides: TGTGCCAGCAGCTTAGGACGTCAGCCCCAGCATTTT. Translation gives CASSLGRQPQHF.

J is TRBJ2-7 and V is TRBV9; maybe TRBD1 (6 bases). The V gene lost 0 bases and the J gene lost 4 bases, with 20 bases spanning the gap. This CDR3 has 17 residues. Germline lookup yields CDR1 SGDLS and CDR2 YYNGEE. CDR3 sequence reads: CASSVGGPHRVGYEQYF. As DNA, the CDR3 is TGTGCCAGCAGCGTAGGGGGTCCCCACAGGGTAGGTTACGAGCAGTACTTC.

The chain is built from TRBV7-9 and TRBJ2-7; D gene uncertain. V was clipped by 1 base and J by 4 bases, with 5 bases between them. Germline V gene data show CDR1 as SEHNR and CDR2 as FQNEAQ (reference sequence). This CDR3 region has 12 residues. CDR3 sequence reads: CASSLVGYEQYF. The CDR3 nucleotides read TGTGCCAGCAGCTTAGTGGGGTACGAGCAGTACTTC.

The chain uses TRBV2 and TRBJ1-5; TRBD1 matches 9 bases. The CDR3 totals 13 residues. V shed 8 bases, J shed 4 bases, and the junction held 3 bases outside the gene matches. The V gene's germline CDR1 is SNHLY and CDR2 FYNNEI. CDR3 residues: CASGGQGNQPQHF. CDR3 bases: TGTGCCAGCGGGGGACAGGGTAATCAGCCCCAGCATTTT.

This rearrangement joins TRBV27 to TRBJ2-2, with D hard to call. The CDR3 sequence is 15 residues long. Germline assignment: CDR1 MNHEY and CDR2 SMNVEV (reference sequence). Trimming stripped 0 bases from V and 6 bases from J, with 11 bases between. This CDR3 reads CASSLSTGYSGELFF. The CDR3 bases are TGTGCCAGCAGTTTATCGACGGGTTACTCCGGGGAGCTGTTTTTT.

The CDR3 spells CASTPTGGETQYF. CDR3 coding DNA: TGTGCCAGCACCCCAACAGGGGGAGAGACCCAGTACTTC. The chain links TRBV7-6 to TRBJ2-5, with TRBD1 identical over 8 bases. The V gene end was trimmed by 7 bases and the J gene end by 4 bases; junction bases not matched to a gene: 5. The germline CDR1 and CDR2 sequences are SGHVS and FNYEAQ. The CDR3 has 13 amino acids.

The chain recombines TRBV30 with TRBJ1-5, with TRBD1 matching over 10 bases. Looked up from germline, CDR1 is GTSNPN and CDR2 is SVGIG (reference sequence). Trimming at V came to 2 bases and at J to 6 bases, leaving 10 bases not matched to a gene. This CDR3 is 16 amino acids long. The CDR3 bases are TGTGCCTGGAGTTCAAACCGGGACAGGGGAGGTCAGCCCCAGCATTTT. Protein: CAWSSNRDRGGQPQHF.

The rearrangement uses TRBV6-5 and TRBJ1-1; D unclear. This CDR3 spans 13 amino acids. The germline gives CDR1 MNHEY, CDR2 SVGAGI. Trimming cost V 0 bases and J 6 bases, with 8 bases left between them. The CDR3, as DNA: TGTGCCAGCAGTTACTCAGGGAGCGCTGAAGCTTTCTTT. It translates to CASSYSGSAEAFF.

The chain links TRBV4-3 to TRBJ1-2, with D maybe TRBD1 (6 bases). CDR1 LGHNA and CDR2 YSLEER come from the germline V gene. CDR3 size: 14 residues. The germline V and J ends were trimmed by 4 bases and 1 base, with 10 bases remaining between them. The CDR3: CASSRGDNNYGYTF. In nucleotides, the CDR3 is TGCGCCAGCAGCCGGGGGGACAATAACTATGGCTACACCTTC.

DNA of the CDR3: TGCGCCAGCAGCCCGGGGGACCCGGGGGAGGAGACCCAGTACTTC. Protein: CASSPGDPGEETQYF. The chain joins TRBV5-1 to TRBJ2-5; maybe TRBD2 (6 bases). Germline-derived CDR1 and CDR2 are SGHRS and YFSETQ. Trimming took 4 bases from V and 5 from J, leaving 18 bases between them. This CDR3 has 15 amino acids.

The rearrangement links TRBV19 to TRBJ2-1; a weak D match, TRBD2 (5 bases). Germline V gene sequence: CDR1 LNHDA, CDR2 SQIVND (reference sequence). The CDR3 length is 14 residues. Trimming shortened V by 7 bases and J by 3 bases, and 13 bases separated the two germline ends. The CDR3 here is CASKTGLDYNEQFF. The DNA of the CDR3 is TGTGCCAGTAAGACTGGACTTGACTACAATGAGCAGTTCTTC.

This chain links TRBV4-1 with TRBJ1-2, with D unclear. CDR1 and CDR2 (germline): MGHRA, YSYEKL. CDR3 length: 13 amino acids. V lost 4 bases and J lost 9, with 15 bases in between. The CDR3: CASSPVFDGRYTF. The CDR3 bases are TGCGCCAGCAGCCCAGTATTCGATGGCCGCTACACCTTC.